The text below deals with one TCR beta chain. Its antigen is currently unknown. This entry is derived from a study of cytomegalovirus exposure and HLA in healthy donors. Study background: The 500 to 850 first-cohort repertoires and the roughly 130 validation repertoires shared the same platform, a later analysis reported. Study-wide findings and caveats: Many donors shared some public TCRs, even though most TCR sequences were rare. Altogether, 150 or so TCR beta chains were recorded as cytomegalovirus-associated.

Data came from immunoSEQ multiplex PCR; TCRdb stores just in-frame clones and leaves some out. Of roughly 170,000 clones listed, 80% to 85% are singletons. V lost 5 bases and J 2 bases, leaving 13 bases between the germline ends. The CDR3 length is 14 residues. In germline, CDR1 is SGHNT, CDR2 YENEEA. The sequenced sample consisted of PBMCs. The source is a woman aged 18-29 years in good health and CMV-seropositive. The gene calls are TRBV11-3 and TRBJ2-7; D may be TRBD2 (6 bases). The CDR3, as DNA: TGTGCCAGCAGCCCAGGCGGGGCAGCCTACGAGCAGTACTTC. Amino acids: CASSPGGAAYEQYF.